This T cell receptor beta chain was captured in a study of cytomegalovirus exposure and HLA in healthy donors. Study context: The Caucasian-associated ancestry cluster held under 90% of over 350 genotyped donors.

Germline CDR1 LGHNA, CDR2 YSLEER. CDR3 length: 13 residues. Trimming shortened V by 6 bases and J by 14 bases, and 21 bases separated the two germline ends. General study results and limits: Cytomegalovirus-associated TCR beta chains were listed, numbering roughly 150.

A note on this clone: Its cognate antigen is unknown.

60 Vbeta and 13 Jbeta primers were used in PCR. Profiling relied on immunoSEQ multiplex PCR, and the TCRdb table lists in-frame clones only, not all of them. The table lists about 140,000 clones, 70% to 85% of them singletons. Sequenced: PBMCs. The gene calls are TRBV4-3 and TRBJ2-3, with D perhaps TRBD2 (6 bases). This receptor was obtained from a woman aged 55 to 70 in good health and CMV-seropositive. The CDR3, as DNA: TGCGCCAGCAGTCAAACGGAAGCGGGCCGACTGTATTTT. Translation: CASSQTEAGRLYF.